The clone carrying this T cell receptor beta chain was observed a handful of times. The antigen remains unidentified. This specimen comes from a study of molecular identifiers for immune sequencing clone quantification. Turning to the study itself: Replicates partitioned RNA from around 18,000 or 91,000 naive CD8 cells into five parts, sequencing four.

Study observations and caveats: More than 97% of effector molecules, versus under 1% of naive-cell molecules, belonged to clones above 20 RNA copies. Detecting spiked Jurkat TCR RNA from one cell among about a million naive cells was reportedly possible.

The CDR3 loop spans 16 amino acids. CDR1 MGHDK and CDR2 SYGVNS come from the germline V gene. Deletions cut 2 bases from V and 4 bases from J, with 16 bases between. Isolation of naive CD8 T cells was achieved by sorting on a CD8+CD4-CCR7+CD45RA+ phenotype. TCRdb re-called the PCR reads with MiXCR, one entry per CDR3 protein. The data contain more than 450,000 distinct CDR3 sequences, less than 30% of them seen just once; the ten biggest clones take up over 0.6%. This chain connects TRBV25-1 to TRBJ2-3, with D perhaps matching TRBD1 or TRBD2 (5 bases each). The sample taken for sequencing was naive CD8+ T cells from blood, with Jurkat cell RNA spiked in. Subset meaning: FACS-sorted CD8+CD4-CCR7+CD45RA+ naive T cells. The sequence derives from a human donor in good health. Some libraries in this study had Jurkat cell RNA spiked in. CDR3 bases: TGTGCCAGCAGTGAAAGGGGTAGTGTGGGGGCAGATACGCAGTATTTT. This gives the protein CASSERGSVGADTQYF.